This record covers a single TCR beta chain. Its cognate antigen is unknown. The sample comes from a study of CD8 T cells in ankylosing spondylitis. The authors made TCR beta libraries by quantitative 5'-RACE with molecular barcodes. MiXCR was run by TCRdb on the 5' RACE reads, yielding one entry per CDR3 protein. The data show roughly 700,000 distinct CDR3 sequences, around a fifth seen once. Overall study findings and caveats: For ankylosing spondylitis blood, a TCR beta motif of under 10 highly homologous variants appeared characteristic. Matched ankylosing spondylitis synovial fluid reportedly contained a significantly enriched population of disease-linked clones. Past research had described some motif variants in reactive arthritis synovial fluid and blood. Disease-linked clones were found to be CD8+ and relatively rare in peripheral blood.

The V gene's germline CDR1 is SQVTM and CDR2 ANQGSEA. The CDR3 totals 12 residues. Trimming pared 6 bases from V and 2 bases from J, leaving 10 bases between. The material sequenced was blood, either unsorted or a sorted T cell fraction (not recorded which). The receptor was derived from a male donor with ankylosing spondylitis. The chain joins TRBV29-1 to TRBJ2-5; D is uncertain. This CDR3 reads CSVHPRQETQYF. As DNA, the CDR3 is TGCAGCGTACACCCCAGACAAGAGACCCAGTACTTC.